Included here is one T cell receptor beta chain sequence, with context. The entry originates in a study of spatial heterogeneity in lung cancer. TCRdb fed the 5' RACE reads into MiXCR, producing one record per CDR3 protein. This sample yields fewer than 100,000 distinct CDR3 sequences, of which roughly a fifth are seen a single time; roughly 22% belongs to the top ten. Time point: blood at routine non-recurrence follow-up after resection. The trim removed 0 bases at V and 2 bases at J, leaving 5 bases unmatched. The CDR3 consists of 16 residues. CDR1 is SGDLS, CDR2 YYNGEE, per germline. The starting material was PBMCs, obtained at follow-up. The rearrangement uses TRBV9 and TRBJ2-5, with 9 bases aligning to TRBD1. The TCR sequence derives from a male donor with early-stage non-small cell lung cancer. The DNA of the CDR3 is TGTGCCAGCAGCGTAGAACAGGGGGCCGATCAAGAGACCCAGTACTTC. Protein product: CASSVEQGADQETQYF.